This T cell receptor (beta chain) was sequenced during a study of blood T cell repertoires in COVID-19. At the level of the study: The United States, Italy and Spain were the sources of the acute and convalescent COVID-19 samples. Sources were T cells, B-cell-depleted T cells, or PBMCs; the material itself was cDNA or gDNA.

All enrollees were about 18 to 90 years old and from approximately 24 US areas. In the authors' workflow: Nucleated cell number was recorded as an estimate derived from reference gene primer amplification. TCRdb's table, derived via immunoSEQ multiplex PCR, lists solely in-frame clones and lacks some. V and J calls plus clone size are reproduced from that table; the DNA served to infer D and trimming. The top ten clones hold around 1.2% of a sample with hundreds of thousands of clones, about nine tenths of them seen once. CDR1 and CDR2 (germline): SGHRS, YFSETQ. The CDR3 extends over 13 amino acids. Trimming cost V 1 base and J 2 bases, with 6 bases left between them.

V usage is TRBV5-1 and J usage is TRBJ1-1; D uncertain. The sequence was collected from a woman in her thirties or forties with acute COVID-19. The material sequenced was PBMCs or T cells enriched from blood (not recorded which). The CDR3 loop reads CASSLTDNTEAFF. The CDR3 coding sequence is TGCGCCAGCAGCTTGACAGATAACACTGAAGCTTTCTTT.